The 21 T cell receptor beta chains below were found in one sample sequenced in a study of beta chain features in type 1 diabetes. Of the isolated RNA, all was reverse transcribed, and so the sequenced material was expressed TCRB transcripts. Using immunoSEQ multiplex PCR, the repertoire was profiled, and TCRdb retains in-frame clones only, with some absent. Among about 180,000 clones listed, 13% were seen once. Material for sequencing was central memory CD4+ T cells from blood. These receptors were taken from a woman between 18 and 29 years old in good health.

The chain couples TRBV2 to TRBJ2-7; 10 nucleotides align to TRBD2. Germline CDR1 is SNHLY and CDR2 is FYNNEI. V was pared by 7 bases and J by 3 bases, with 6 bases of the junction left unmatched. The CDR3 totals 14 residues. CDR3 sequence reads: CASMEQREGYEQYF. CDR3 nucleotide sequence: TGTGCCAGCATGGAACAGCGGGAGGGCTACGAGCAGTACTTC.

This chain uses TRBV7-3 with TRBJ2-7; tentative D call: TRBD2 (6 bases). Trimming took off 5 bases at V and 0 bases at J, with 14 bases between the two ends. The CDR3 extends over 15 amino acids. Germline CDR1 and CDR2: SGHTA and FQGTGA. The DNA of the CDR3 is TGTGCCAGCAGCCCCCAGGCGGGAAGCTCCTACGAGCAGTACTTC. Its translation is CASSPQAGSSYEQYF.

This sequence joins TRBV11-2 and TRBJ2-1; D not resolved. V shed 3 bases and J shed 5 bases, with 5 bases lying between them. The CDR3 covers 12 residues. CDR1 is SGHAT and CDR2 is FQNNGV in the germline V gene. The CDR3, as DNA: TGTGCCAGCAGCTTTTCCAACAATGAGCAGTTCTTC. Translation gives CASSFSNNEQFF.

There are a few counts of this clone. The chain recombines TRBV7-8 with TRBJ2-1; possible D gene TRBD2, 5 bases. The CDR3 consists of 14 residues. The germline gives CDR1 SGHVS, CDR2 FQNEAQ. Trimming took 2 bases from V and 10 from J, leaving 15 bases between them. The CDR3 sequence is CASSLTLAGGEQFF. In DNA, the CDR3 is TGTGCCAGCAGCTTAACCCTAGCTGGAGGCGAGCAGTTCTTC.

This clone appeared a few times. This chain uses TRBV6-5 with TRBJ1-4; D possibly corresponds to TRBD1 (6 bases). CDR3 length equals 14 residues. Per germline, CDR1 MNHEY and CDR2 SVGAGI. The V end was cut by 5 bases, the J end by 8 bases, with 15 bases between. The CDR3 DNA follows: TGTGCCAGCAGTCACGGGCAGGACAGAGAAAAACTGTTTTTT. Encoded protein: CASSHGQDREKLFF.

The gene calls are TRBV6-1 and TRBJ2-2, with 8 bases identical to TRBD2. This CDR3 region has 16 residues. The ends lost 4 bases at V and 6 bases at J; junction bases unmatched: 10. Germline V gene lookup returns CDR1 MNHNS and CDR2 SASEGT. The CDR3 bases are TGTGCCAGCAGTGGTCCCGGGACTAGTTTGGCCGGGGAGCTGTTTTTT. This codes for CASSGPGTSLAGELFF.

The chain joins TRBV11-2 to TRBJ2-7; TRBD2 matches at 12 bases. The CDR3 is made up of 15 amino acids. Losses at the gene ends were 0 bases for V and 5 bases for J; bases not matched to a gene: 2. Germline V gene data show CDR1 as SGHAT and CDR2 as FQNNGV. DNA of the CDR3: TGTGCCAGCAGCTTAGAGAGACTAGCGGGAGACGAGCAGTACTTC. It is translated as CASSLERLAGDEQYF.

This clone was counted a few times. The rearrangement uses TRBV6-1 and TRBJ2-1, with 11 bases fitting TRBD2. The CDR3 has 16 amino acids. Germline V gene data show CDR1 as MNHNS and CDR2 as SASEGT. J gave up 4 bases and V 2 bases, and 4 bases lay outside the gene matches. The CDR3 sequence: CASSEPGLAVYNEQFF. Here the CDR3 DNA reads TGTGCCAGCAGTGAACCGGGACTAGCGGTTTACAATGAGCAGTTCTTC.

This clone was seen only a few times. The chain has TRBV28 and TRBJ1-1; TRBD1 agrees at 7 bases. This CDR3 comprises 18 residues. J was trimmed by 0 bases and V by 6 bases; bases with no gene match: 16. In germline, CDR1 is MDHEN, CDR2 SYDVKM. CDR3 loop: CASSLTFYRGLMNTEAFF. The CDR3 bases are TGTGCCAGCAGCCTCACCTTTTACAGGGGCCTCATGAACACTGAAGCTTTCTTT.

The J gene is TRBJ2-1, the V gene TRBV27; 8 bases agree with TRBD1. The CDR3 covers 16 residues. V was clipped by 1 base and J by 12 bases; unmatched bases: 14. The germline CDR1 and CDR2 sequences are MNHEY and SMNVEV (reference sequence). CDR3 protein: CASSLFGTGTIEVQFF. CDR3 in DNA: TGTGCCAGCAGTTTATTCGGGACAGGAACAATTGAGGTGCAGTTCTTC.

V and J are TRBV10-3 and TRBJ2-5; 12 bases line up with TRBD2. The CDR3 covers 14 residues. The germline CDR1 and CDR2 sequences are ENHRY and SYGVKD. V trimming: 4 bases; J trimming: 4 bases; junction bases outside the gene matches: 1. CDR3 loop: CAISGGLAGETQYF. The CDR3 coding sequence is TGTGCCATCAGTGGGGGACTAGCGGGAGAGACCCAGTACTTC.

The chain is built from TRBV28 and TRBJ2-7; 12 nucleotides align to TRBD2. CDR1 is MDHEN and CDR2 is SYDVKM in the germline V gene. The CDR3 spans 14 residues. V was clipped by 7 bases and J by 10 bases; unmatched bases: 11. CDR3 region: CASKPGLAGRFQYF. As DNA, the CDR3 is TGTGCCAGCAAACCTGGACTAGCGGGGCGTTTTCAGTACTTC.

This clone appeared a few times. V gene TRBV18 combines with J gene TRBJ2-1; tentative D call: TRBD2 (6 bases). Germline assignment: CDR1 KGHSH and CDR2 LQKENI. Trimming pared 3 bases from V and 3 bases from J, leaving 12 bases between. There are 15 residues in the CDR3. The CDR3 here is CASSPLVTSYNEQFF. CDR3 DNA: TGTGCCAGCTCACCGTTGGTGACTAGCTACAATGAGCAGTTCTTC.

This clone came up a few times. This CDR3 is also generated by other DNA sequences in the sample. V gene TRBV30 combines with J gene TRBJ1-5; TRBD1 matches at 7 bases. Germline V gives CDR1 GTSNPN, CDR2 SVGIG (reference sequence). After removal of 5 bases from V and 2 bases from J, the junction contained 3 bases not matched to a gene. The CDR3 extends over 13 amino acids. The CDR3 DNA sequence: TGTGCCTGGGACAGGGCGGGCAATCAGCCCCAGCATTTT. Protein sequence: CAWDRAGNQPQHF.

The chain couples TRBV6-6 to TRBJ2-5; no definite D call. There are 12 residues in the CDR3. Germline assignment: CDR1 MNHNY and CDR2 SVGAGI (reference sequence). V dropped 4 bases and J dropped 5 bases, with 8 bases sitting between them. CDR3 in amino acids: CASSSTWETQYF. The CDR3 nucleotides are TGTGCCAGCAGTTCGACTTGGGAGACCCAGTACTTC.

The chain joins TRBV11-3 to TRBJ2-1, with D uncertain. This CDR3 spans 14 amino acids. Trimming pared 5 bases from V and 9 bases from J, leaving 17 bases between. Germline-derived CDR1 and CDR2 are SGHNT and YENEEA. The CDR3: CASSPPWSVREQFF. DNA for the CDR3: TGTGCCAGCAGCCCCCCCTGGAGCGTACGTGAGCAGTTCTTC.

The CDR3, as DNA: TGTGCCAGCAGCGTTAGCGGACACAATGAGCAGTTCTTC. As protein: CASSVSGHNEQFF. This chain uses TRBV7-3 with TRBJ2-1, with a tentative D call TRBD2 (6 bases). V lost 5 bases, J lost 5 bases, and 10 bases lay in between. The CDR3 sequence is 13 residues long. The germline gives CDR1 SGHTA, CDR2 FQGTGA.

The chain recombines TRBV15 with TRBJ2-1; the match to TRBD2 covers 10 bases. Unmatched junction bases numbered 5, after V lost 0 bases and J lost 6 bases. The CDR3 sequence is 16 residues long. The germline V gene has CDR1 LNHNV and CDR2 YYDKDF (reference sequence). Here the CDR3 reads CATSREGSGRANEQFF. The CDR3 bases are TGTGCCACCAGCAGAGAAGGGAGCGGGAGGGCCAATGAGCAGTTCTTC.

This chain uses TRBV5-1 with TRBJ2-1; 12 bases are shared with TRBD2. The ends lost 1 base at V and 8 bases at J; junction bases unmatched: 16. Germline CDR1 reads SGHRS; CDR2 reads YFSETQ. The CDR3 runs to 19 residues. The DNA for the CDR3 is TGCGCCAGCAGCTTGAGAGGGGACGCTAGCGGGAGGGCCCTGTATGAGCAGTTCTTC. Its protein product is CASSLRGDASGRALYEQFF.

This clone was recorded a few times. The gene calls are TRBV19 and TRBJ1-1; 9 positions match TRBD1. The CDR3 runs to 14 residues. The J segment lost 11 bases and the V segment lost 1 base, leaving 8 bases of the junction unmatched. CDR1 and CDR2 (germline): LNHDA, SQIVND (reference sequence). The CDR3 reads CASSIAGTGIQAFF. The CDR3 bases are TGTGCCAGTAGTATAGCCGGGACAGGGATCCAGGCTTTCTTT.

There are a few counts of this clone. This chain joins TRBV11-1 and TRBJ2-3; TRBD2 matches 11 bases. Germline-derived CDR1 and CDR2 are SGHAT and FQDESV (reference sequence). Trimming at V came to 8 bases and at J to 3 bases, leaving 7 bases not matched to a gene. The CDR3 sequence is 15 residues long. CDR3 sequence (DNA): TGTGCCAGCGGTAGACTAGCGGGATTGACAGATACGCAGTATTTT. This translates into CASGRLAGLTDTQYF. The whole variable domain, remainder taken from reference TRBV11-1 and TRBJ2-3, is EAEVAQSPRYKITEKSQAVAFWCDPISGHATLYWYRQILGQGPELLVQFQDESVVDDSQLPKDRFSAERLKGVDSTLKIQPAELGDSAMYLCASGRLAGLTDTQYFGPGTRLTVL.